This T cell receptor beta chain came from a study of T cell changes during pregnancy in multiple sclerosis (dated by TCRdb to between 2018 and 2021). For the wider study: In women with multiple sclerosis, the researchers looked at how the T cell repertoire shifted as pregnancy progressed.

V is clipped by 4 bases and J by 8 bases, and the sequence between their germline boundaries is 12 bases long. The cysteine opens and the phenylalanine closes a CDR3 of 14 amino acids. Just CDR3 DNA is preserved here, 42 bases in frame from base 1. Per the germline V gene, SGHNT is the CDR1 and YENEEA is the CDR2. Libraries were constructed by the immunoSEQ multiplex PCR assay. Drawn from immuneACCESS, this table holds only the in-frame rearrangements with V and J called that TCRdb kept. Clones are partly lost; checked studies trace under half to an unresolved V gene and leave the rest unexplained. The sample table shows 93,000 or so clones, and 80% to 95% are seen once. Around 1% of the sample is held by the ten biggest clonotypes. As to this clone: Its antigen specificity is not known. No per-base quality is available; no much larger clone lies one base away.

This clonotype originated in a female donor with multiple sclerosis, enrolled in a pregnancy study. The sequence joins TRBV11-3 to TRBJ1-6; the D gene identity is not certain. Sequencing was performed on peripheral blood, taken before pregnancy. The DNA sequence is TGTGCCAGCAGCTGGAACCTGACACATTCACCCCTCCACTTT. Translated, this is CASSWNLTHSPLHF.